Described below is a single T cell receptor (beta chain) sequence and its context. What it recognizes is unknown. This table comes from immunoSEQ multiplex PCR, and its TCRdb copy is limited to in-frame clones, with some not included. Of about 440,000 clones in the sample, 87% were seen once. The data belong to a study of Ad26.COV2.S vaccination and SARS-CoV-2 variants. Across the study: Doses of Ad26.COV2.S were injected into muscle once or twice, 56 days apart. Overall study findings and caveats: Following vaccination, spike-specific CD8+ and CD4+ T cell responses reportedly exhibited substantial breadth.

This CDR3 is built from 16 residues. As for treatment: some 20 received Ad26.COV2.S at low or high dose, single or two shots; roughly five received placebo; per-sample allocation not given. Each sample was drawn 63 days after the first injection (of vaccine or placebo). An 18-55-year-old adult in Boston served as donor. The material was peripheral blood, obtained in a trial of Ad26.COV2.S vaccine versus placebo. This clonotype originated in a person aged 18-65 years who received the Ad26.COV2.S COVID-19 vaccine or a placebo. The V call is TRBV21-1, the J call TRBJ1-5; TRBD1, the table's D call, lacks a check against the DNA. TRBV21-1 is a pseudogene segment. The CDR3 sequence is CASSKTPGDSNQPQHF. For the CDR3, the DNA is TGTGCCAGCAGCAAGACCCCAGGGGATAGCAATCAGCCCCAGCATTTT.